Detailed here is one T cell receptor (beta chain). The CDR3 has 16 residues. Looked up from germline, CDR1 is LGHDT and CDR2 is YNNKEL (reference sequence). The junction had 9 bases not matched to a gene; V was cut back by 4 bases and J by 10 bases. The source of the sample is a study of blood T cell repertoires in COVID-19. Study background: In each case, the material was cDNA or gDNA derived from T cells, B-cell-depleted T cells, or PBMCs.

The authors' processing: Estimation of nucleated cell counts relied on the amplification of reference gene primers. Method: immunoSEQ multiplex PCR; TCRdb's copy keeps in-frame clones and lacks some. From that table come the V and J calls and clone size; the DNA was used to work out D and trimming. The sample has tens of thousands of clones, 80% to 90% seen once. The TCR was taken from a human donor in a cohort sampled during active COVID-19. V usage is TRBV3-1 (or the pseudogene TRBV3-2) and J usage is TRBJ1-6; 11 bases are a match to TRBD1. Sequenced input: peripheral blood. Here the CDR3 reads CASSRETGTGGSPLHF. The CDR3 DNA follows: TGTGCCAGCAGCCGAGAGACCGGGACAGGGGGATCACCCCTCCACTTT.